The 23 T cell receptor beta chains below were found in one sample sequenced in a study of T cells in Graves' hyperthyroidism and ophthalmopathy. Researchers took RNA transcripts and amplified the TCR beta CDR3 regions from them. A first-round RT-PCR of the TCR CDR3 used the HTBI primer set. Each CDR3 protein gets one entry after TCRdb re-called the multiplex PCR reads with MiXCR. There are about 530,000 distinct CDR3 sequences in the sample; approximately 17% occur only once, and under 20% lies in the top ten. Sequences were obtained from blood. The receptors here all came from a woman between 18 and 30 years old with Graves' ophthalmopathy.

This clonotype has at least ten counts. The chain links TRBV12-3 or TRBV12-4 to TRBJ1-5; D is undetermined. The CDR3 has 14 residues. V lost 6 bases, J lost 7 bases, and 16 bases lay in between. The CDR3, as DNA: TGTGCCAGCAGCCTATCTTACGGTCCCCAGCCCCAGCATTTT. Translated, it gives CASSLSYGPQPQHF.

The sample holds many counts of this clonotype. The rearrangement uses TRBV2 and TRBJ1-5; D is uncertain. V lost 7 bases, J lost 0 bases, and 13 bases lay in between. The CDR3 is 15 amino acids. Germline-derived CDR1 and CDR2 are SNHLY and FYNNEI. CDR3 coding DNA: TGTGCCAGCACCTACGGGATGGATAGCAATCAGCCCCAGCATTTT. This encodes CASTYGMDSNQPQHF. The variable domain in full, completed from reference TRBV2 and TRBJ1-5, reads EPEVTQTPSHQVTQMGQEVILRCVPISNHLYFYWYRQILGQKVEFLVSFYNNEISEKSEIFDDQFSVERPDGSNFTLKIRSTKLEDSAMYFCASTYGMDSNQPQHFGDGTRLSIL.

This clonotype was seen a few times. The V call is TRBV10-3, the J call TRBJ2-7; the D gene is possibly TRBD1 (6 bases). V was trimmed by 3 bases and J by 3 bases, leaving 12 bases between them. CDR3 length: 14 amino acids. Germline CDR1 is ENHRY and CDR2 is SYGVKD. The DNA of the CDR3 is TGTGCCATCAGTGATACCGACAGGAACTACGAGCAGTACTTC. Its translation is CAISDTDRNYEQYF.

The chain is built from TRBV5-1 and TRBJ1-6; 9 nucleotides line up with TRBD1. Germline CDR1 SGHRS, CDR2 YFSETQ. V was clipped by 3 bases and J by 4 bases; unmatched bases: 5. There are 16 residues in the CDR3. CDR3 region: CASSSRTGDYNSPLHF. DNA for the CDR3: TGCGCCAGCAGCTCGCGGACAGGGGATTATAATTCACCCCTCCACTTT.

This clonotype was seen ten or more times. A read error may produce the germline difference seen at one junction end. The chain uses TRBV7-9 and TRBJ2-5, with 11 bases matching TRBD2. The CDR3 totals 18 residues. In germline, CDR1 is SEHNR, CDR2 FQNEAQ (reference sequence). CDR3 sequence (DNA): TGTGCCAGCAGTTTAGGCACTAGCGGGAGTCAGATCGTAGAGACCCAGTACTTC. Encoded protein: CASSLGTSGSQIVETQYF.

Written as DNA, the CDR3 is TGTGCCAGCAGCCCATTCCCGTCCGGGACAGCTGACACCATATATTTT. Amino acids: CASSPFPSGTADTIYF. This chain connects TRBV3-1 to TRBJ1-3; TRBD1 aligns across 7 bases. In germline, CDR1 is LGHDT, CDR2 YNNKEL (reference sequence). V dropped 4 bases and J dropped 8; count of bases not matched to a gene: 14. CDR3 size: 16 residues.

Turning to this clonotype: Here the CDR3 omits its conserved ending phenylalanine or tryptophan, so a read error is the likely source. The V and J genes are TRBV13 and TRBJ2-1; no reliable D call. Between the trimmed V and J ends, which lost 5 bases and 5 bases, there was a span of 13 bases. From germline, CDR1 is PRHDT and CDR2 FYEKMQ (reference sequence). This CDR3 contains 14 residues. The CDR3 region is CASSARLYNNEQFS. The DNA of the CDR3 is TGTGCCAGCAGCGCCCGACTCTACAACAATGAGCAGTTCTCC.

Ten or more counts support this clonotype. The rearrangement links TRBV6-1 to TRBJ1-5; weak D call: TRBD1 (5 bases). The CDR3 is 15 residues long. V dropped 3 bases and J dropped 5 bases, with 14 bases sitting between them. Looked up from germline, CDR1 is MNHNS and CDR2 is SASEGT. In nucleotides, the CDR3 is TGTGCCAGCAGTGACCGGGTCAGGGAGGATCAGCCCCAGCATTTT. Translating it yields CASSDRVREDQPQHF.

This clonotype was picked up many times. The chain employs TRBV11-2 and TRBJ2-3; the D gene could be TRBD1 or TRBD2 (5 bases each). This CDR3 spans 18 amino acids. Between the trimmed V and J ends, which lost 5 bases and 4 bases, there was a span of 25 bases. The V gene's germline CDR1 is SGHAT and CDR2 FQNNGV. CDR3 sequence: CASSPGPGAGLFADTQYF. The CDR3 DNA is TGTGCCAGCAGCCCCGGGCCCGGGGCCGGTCTTTTCGCAGATACGCAGTATTTT.

In this sample, this clonotype turned up many times. The rearrangement links TRBV11-2 to TRBJ1-2; D uncertain. The germline V gene encodes CDR1 SGHAT and CDR2 FQNNGV. The CDR3 loop spans 12 amino acids. The V and J ends lost 2 bases and 9 bases respectively, with 10 bases between them. The CDR3 sequence: CASSLWQESYTF. Written as DNA, the CDR3 is TGTGCCAGCAGCTTATGGCAGGAGAGCTACACCTTC.

This clonotype has only a few counts. V gene TRBV28 combines with J gene TRBJ2-1; D may be TRBD2 (5 bases). The CDR3 has 14 residues. Germline values: CDR1 MDHEN, CDR2 SYDVKM. Trimming removed 3 bases at V and 3 bases at J, with 9 bases between. CDR3 sequence reads: CASSLREYYNEQFF. CDR3 in DNA: TGTGCCAGCAGTTTGAGGGAGTACTACAATGAGCAGTTCTTC.

J is TRBJ2-1 and V is TRBV12-3 or TRBV12-4, with TRBD1 matching over 7 bases. The junction had 7 bases not matched to a gene; V was cut back by 7 bases and J by 10 bases. The CDR3 runs 12 residues. The CDR3 DNA follows: TGTGCCAGCACCGACATGGACAGGGAGCAGTTCTTC. Its translation: CASTDMDREQFF.

This chain joins TRBV5-1 and TRBJ2-1; TRBD2 matches at 7 bases. Per germline, CDR1 SGHRS and CDR2 YFSETQ. After removal of 0 bases from V and 0 bases from J, the junction contained 3 bases not matched to a gene. The CDR3 is 16 residues long. CDR3 region: CASSLDSGGSYNEQFF. DNA of the CDR3: TGCGCCAGCAGCTTGGATTCGGGGGGCTCCTACAATGAGCAGTTCTTC.

This clonotype was observed at least ten times. The chain employs TRBV6-1 and TRBJ1-1; TRBD1 agrees at 7 bases. V trimming: 5 bases; J trimming: 6 bases; junction bases outside the gene matches: 9. The CDR3 is 14 amino acids. Germline-derived CDR1 and CDR2 are MNHNS and SASEGT. The CDR3 sequence is CASSYQGVIAEAFF. CDR3 sequence (DNA): TGTGCCAGCAGTTACCAGGGGGTGATCGCTGAAGCTTTCTTT.

This chain uses TRBV29-1 with TRBJ1-1; tentative D call: TRBD1 (6 bases). CDR1 and CDR2 (germline): SQVTM, ANQGSEA. The V and J ends lost 6 bases and 1 base respectively, with 12 bases between them. The CDR3 consists of 13 residues. CDR3 loop: CSVGWTANTEAFF. Written as DNA, the CDR3 is TGCAGCGTGGGTTGGACAGCGAACACTGAAGCTTTCTTT.

J is TRBJ1-6 and V is TRBV15; possible D gene TRBD1, 6 bases. The V gene lost 0 bases and the J gene lost 7 bases, with 13 bases spanning the gap. CDR3 length: 16 amino acids. Germline CDR1 LNHNV, CDR2 YYDKDF (reference sequence). In nucleotides, the CDR3 is TGTGCCACCAGCAGAGATAGGTCCCAGGGGAATTCACCCCTCCACTTT. Protein product: CATSRDRSQGNSPLHF.

As concerns this clonotype: One junction end does not reproduce the germline sequence, and a read error may be involved. This rearrangement joins TRBV11-2 to TRBJ2-6, with a weak D call TRBD1 (5 bases). The CDR3 runs to 17 residues. Germline V gene data show CDR1 as SGHAT and CDR2 as FQNNGV. CDR3 loop: CASSPPRASSGANVLTF. CDR3 in DNA: TGCGCCAGCAGCCCACCCAGGGCTAGCTCTGGGGCCAACGTCCTGACTTTC.

This clonotype was seen ten or more times. The V gene is TRBV30, the J gene TRBJ2-3, with D possibly being TRBD1 (5 bases). V was clipped by 2 bases and J by 3 bases, with 6 bases between them. CDR1 is GTSNPN, CDR2 SVGIG, per germline (reference sequence). CDR3 size: 12 residues. In DNA, the CDR3 is TGTGCCTGGAGTCAGGGTACAGATACGCAGTATTTT. Residues: CAWSQGTDTQYF.

This clonotype was counted at least ten times. The J gene is TRBJ2-3, the V gene TRBV2, with D perhaps given as TRBD1 or TRBD2 (6 bases each). CDR3 size: 12 residues. CDR1 and CDR2 (germline): SNHLY, FYNNEI. V was pared by 8 bases and J by 5 bases, with 11 bases between. This CDR3 is CASLEGGDTQYF. The CDR3 coding sequence is TGTGCCAGCCTTGAGGGGGGAGATACGCAGTATTTT.

This clonotype appeared a few times. The chain employs TRBV20-1 and TRBJ1-2; possible D gene TRBD1, 6 bases. V gave up 2 bases and J gave up 4 bases, with 17 bases separating them. The CDR3 consists of 15 residues. Germline V gene data show CDR1 as DFQATT and CDR2 as SNEGSKA (reference sequence). The CDR3 loop is CSARRVGGTLYGYTF. The CDR3, as DNA: TGCAGTGCTAGAAGGGTCGGGGGCACCCTCTATGGCTACACCTTC.

This clonotype has ten or more counts. The rearrangement joins TRBV5-1 to TRBJ1-2; possibly TRBD1 for D (6 bases). The CDR3 loop spans 16 amino acids. In germline, CDR1 is SGHRS, CDR2 YFSETQ. The V and J ends lost 0 bases and 4 bases respectively, with 16 bases between them. DNA for the CDR3: TGCGCCAGCAGCTTGGCTACCGGGACAAACCTCTATGGCTACACCTTC. Amino acid sequence: CASSLATGTNLYGYTF.

As concerns this clonotype: A much larger clone is a single base away; this may be a read error. The gene calls are TRBV6-1 and TRBJ2-7; D not certain. V lost 3 bases and J 2 bases, leaving 14 bases between the germline ends. Germline V gene lookup returns CDR1 MNHNS and CDR2 SASEGT. The CDR3 extends over 15 amino acids. The CDR3 coding sequence is TGTGCCAGCAGTGAGTCGGTAGGCAGCACCTACGAGCAGTACTTC. Protein product: CASSESVGSTYEQYF.

The sample holds a few counts of this clonotype. The chain links TRBV28 to TRBJ1-1; 10 bases agree with TRBD1. This CDR3 region has 15 residues. Germline V CDR1 and CDR2: MDHEN, SYDVKM. The trim removed 7 bases at V and 5 bases at J, leaving 10 bases unmatched. The CDR3 here is CASNLPRDRGTEAFF. For the CDR3, the DNA is TGTGCCAGCAACCTACCCCGGGACAGGGGTACTGAAGCTTTCTTT.